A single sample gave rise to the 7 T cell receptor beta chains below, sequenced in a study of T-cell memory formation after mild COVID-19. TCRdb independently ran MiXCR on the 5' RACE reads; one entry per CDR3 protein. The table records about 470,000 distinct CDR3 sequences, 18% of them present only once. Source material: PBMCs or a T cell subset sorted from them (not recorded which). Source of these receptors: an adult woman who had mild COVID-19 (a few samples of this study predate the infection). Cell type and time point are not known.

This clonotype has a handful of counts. The CDR3 DNA is TGTGCCAGCAGCTCATCCGGACAGGGAAGAAAGATGGCTGGAAACACCATATATTTT. Translated, it gives CASSSSGQGRKMAGNTIYF. This chain joins TRBV7-2 and TRBJ1-3; 8 bases align to TRBD1. Germline CDR1 SGHTA, CDR2 FQGNSA. The CDR3 spans 19 residues. Trimming at V came to 4 bases and at J to 2 bases, leaving 16 bases not matched to a gene.

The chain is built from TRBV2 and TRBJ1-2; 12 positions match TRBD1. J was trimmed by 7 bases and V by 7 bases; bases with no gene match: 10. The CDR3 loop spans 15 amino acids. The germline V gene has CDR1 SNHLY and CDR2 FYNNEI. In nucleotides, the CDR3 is TGTGCCAGCACTCAAACCGGGACAGGGGGCGGTGGCTACACCTTC. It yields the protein CASTQTGTGGGGYTF. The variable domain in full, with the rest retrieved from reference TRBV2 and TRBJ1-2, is EPEVTQTPSHQVTQMGQEVILRCVPISNHLYFYWYRQILGQKVEFLVSFYNNEISEKSEIFDDQFSVERPDGSNFTLKIRSTKLEDSAMYFCASTQTGTGGGGYTFGSGTRLTVV.

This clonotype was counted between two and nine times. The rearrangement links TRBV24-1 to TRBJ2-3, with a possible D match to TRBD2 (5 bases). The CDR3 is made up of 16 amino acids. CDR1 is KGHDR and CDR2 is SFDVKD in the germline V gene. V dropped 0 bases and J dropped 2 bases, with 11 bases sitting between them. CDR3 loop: CATSDLTREDTDTQYF. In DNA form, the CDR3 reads TGTGCCACCAGTGATTTGACGAGGGAAGACACAGATACGCAGTATTTT.

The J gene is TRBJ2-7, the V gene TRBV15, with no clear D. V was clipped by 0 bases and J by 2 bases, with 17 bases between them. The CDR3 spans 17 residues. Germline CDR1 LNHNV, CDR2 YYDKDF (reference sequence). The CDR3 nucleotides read TGTGCCACCAGCAGAGATTTGGCCAGTCCGTCCGCCTACGAGCAGTACTTC. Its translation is CATSRDLASPSAYEQYF. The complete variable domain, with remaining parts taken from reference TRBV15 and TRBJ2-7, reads DAMVIQNPRYQVTQFGKPVTLSCSQTLNHNVMYWYQQKSSQAPKLLFHYYDKDFNNEADTPDNFQSRRPNTSFCFLDIRSPGLGDTAMYLCATSRDLASPSAYEQYFGPGTRLTVT.

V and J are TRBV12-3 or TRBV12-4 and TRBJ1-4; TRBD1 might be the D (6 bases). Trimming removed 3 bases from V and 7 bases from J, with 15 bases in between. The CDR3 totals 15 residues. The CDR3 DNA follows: TGTGCCAGCAGTTTCGGCAGGGGAGGAAGTGAAAAACTGTTTTTT. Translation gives CASSFGRGGSEKLFF.

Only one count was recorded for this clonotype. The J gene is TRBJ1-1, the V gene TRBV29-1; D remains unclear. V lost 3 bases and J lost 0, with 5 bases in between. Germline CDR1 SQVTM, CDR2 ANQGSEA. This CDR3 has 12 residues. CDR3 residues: CSVDHVNTEAFF. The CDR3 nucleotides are TGCAGCGTTGATCACGTGAACACTGAAGCTTTCTTT.

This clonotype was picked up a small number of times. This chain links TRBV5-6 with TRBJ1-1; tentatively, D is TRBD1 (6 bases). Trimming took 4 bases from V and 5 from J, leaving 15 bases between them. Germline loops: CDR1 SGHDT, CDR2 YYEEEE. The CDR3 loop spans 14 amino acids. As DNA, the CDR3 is TGTGCCAGCAGCCCGGGGGCCCCAGCAACTGAAGCTTTCTTT. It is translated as CASSPGAPATEAFF.